At least ten counts were recorded for the clone carrying this TCR beta chain. Its matching antigen is unknown. This specimen comes from a study of T-cell reconstitution after alpha-beta-depleted transplantation in children. Overall study results and limits: As was reported, about two months after transplant, alpha-beta T cells came from several hundred expanded graft clones. Where some patients showed high TCRbeta diversity at day 60, it came from recipient T cells and thymic progenitors that had survived.

Unique molecular identifiers featured in how the TCRbeta library was prepared. Each CDR3 protein gets one entry after TCRdb re-called the PCR reads with MiXCR. The sample holds hundreds of thousands of distinct CDR3 sequences, around 7.5% seen once. This material consisted of PBMCs, mostly from graft donor cells, taken 180 days after TCRalphabeta/CD19-depleted stem cell transplant. This receptor was taken from a male patient under 18 who had a stem cell transplant for acute lymphoblastic leukemia, so the T cells may come from the graft donor.

CDR3 sequence: CASSLARTASYEQYF. CDR3 in DNA: TGTGCCAGCAGCTTAGCTCGGACGGCCTCCTACGAGCAGTACTTC. The rearrangement links TRBV7-9 to TRBJ2-7, with D unresolved. Germline V CDR1 and CDR2: SEHNR, FQNEAQ (reference sequence). V was trimmed by 0 bases and J by 0 bases, leaving 9 bases between them. The length of the CDR3 is 15 residues.